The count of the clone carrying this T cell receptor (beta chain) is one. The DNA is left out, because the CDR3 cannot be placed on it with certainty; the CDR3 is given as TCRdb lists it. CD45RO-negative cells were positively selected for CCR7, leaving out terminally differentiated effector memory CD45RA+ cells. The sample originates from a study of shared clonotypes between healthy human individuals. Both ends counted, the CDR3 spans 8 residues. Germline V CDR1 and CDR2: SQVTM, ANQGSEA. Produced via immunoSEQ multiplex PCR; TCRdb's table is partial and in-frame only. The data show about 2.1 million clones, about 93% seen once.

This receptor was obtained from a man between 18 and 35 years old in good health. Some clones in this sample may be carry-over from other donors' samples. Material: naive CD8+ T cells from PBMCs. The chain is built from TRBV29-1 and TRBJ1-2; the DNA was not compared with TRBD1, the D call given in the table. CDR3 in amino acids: CSVGGGTF.